This is a list of T cell receptor beta chains from one sample in a study of immune cell composition in non-small cell lung cancer. The table came from immunoSEQ multiplex PCR; TCRdb's copy has only in-frame clones and leaves some out. Among roughly 15,000 clones listed, roughly 73% were seen once. The specimen was lung tumor tissue. Receptors originate from a human donor with non-small cell lung cancer. Both conserved end residues are part of each CDR3. Each record gives: CDR3 protein, CDR3 DNA, J gene, D gene, clone size, V gene. The D gene is left open where the match is weak. Clone size is shown for a subset of rows, as once, few, many or a class of expanded clone.

CASSYLTGDYGYTF TGTGCCAGCAGTTACCTGACAGGGGACTATGGCTACACCTTC TRBJ1-2 TRBD1 few TRBV6-6
CASSEPGPWVYEQYF TGTGCCAGCAGTGAACCAGGCCCTTGGGTCTACGAGCAGTACTTC TRBJ2-7 - - TRBV6-1
CASSLDSLTDTQYF TGTGCCAGCAGCTTAGACTCGCTCACAGATACGCAGTATTTT TRBJ2-3 - - TRBV7-2
CASSVLGRGTEAFF TGTGCCAGCAGTGTTTTGGGAAGGGGCACTGAAGCTTTCTTT TRBJ1-1 - once TRBV6-5
CASSDRQVNTEAFF TGTGCCAGCAGCGACAGACAGGTGAACACTGAAGCTTTCTTT TRBJ1-1 - - TRBV2
CASSQPGTSGYEQYF TGTGCCAGCAGCCAGCCCGGGACTAGCGGCTACGAGCAGTACTTC TRBJ2-7 TRBD2 - TRBV14
CASWAAGGSKNIQYF TGTGCCAGTTGGGCAGCGGGTGGGTCCAAAAACATTCAGTACTTC TRBJ2-4 - - TRBV28
CASRQGLAGVPDTQYF TGTGCCAGCAGACAAGGACTAGCGGGAGTGCCTGATACGCAGTATTTT TRBJ2-3 TRBD2 - TRBV5-6
CASTLGGPGNTIYF TGTGCCAGCACCCTGGGGGGGCCGGGAAACACCATATATTTT TRBJ1-3 - - TRBV28
CASSFRGETQYF TGTGCCAGCAGCTTCCGCGGGGAGACCCAGTACTTC TRBJ2-5 - - TRBV5-5
CSVTHLVGQSSYNEQFF TGCAGCGTTACCCATCTTGTTGGACAAAGCTCCTACAATGAGCAGTTCTTC TRBJ2-1 - - TRBV29-1
CASREASGPQYEQYF TGTGCCAGTAGGGAGGCTAGCGGGCCCCAGTATGAGCAGTACTTC TRBJ2-7 TRBD2 few TRBV7-2
CAISKDRVKRDNQPQHF TGTGCCATCAGTAAGGACAGGGTTAAGAGGGACAATCAGCCCCAGCATTTT TRBJ1-5 TRBD1 - TRBV10-3
CASSLARGATYEQYF TGTGCCAGCAGCTTAGCTCGGGGGGCTACCTACGAGCAGTACTTC TRBJ2-7 - few TRBV11-1
CASSLGTGVDTGELFF TGCGCCAGCAGCTTGGGGACAGGGGTGGACACCGGGGAGCTGTTTTTT TRBJ2-2 TRBD1 once TRBV5-1
CASSLTGDTEAFF TGTGCCAGCAGCCTGACAGGGGACACTGAAGCTTTCTTT TRBJ1-1 TRBD1 - TRBV7-9
CASNSRGGVTNEQFF TGTGCCAGCAACTCTCGGGGGGGGGTCACCAATGAGCAGTTCTTC TRBJ2-1 TRBD2 - TRBV7-9
CASSPRSSTPQHF TGTGCCAGTAGCCCCCGGTCGAGCACGCCCCAGCATTTT TRBJ1-5 - medium-sized TRBV19
CASSESGQTLWGGYTF TGCGCCAGCAGTGAGTCGGGACAGACCCTTTGGGGGGGCTACACCTTC TRBJ1-2 TRBD1 - TRBV10-1
CASREYRGFSTEAFF TGTGCCAGTAGAGAGTACAGGGGATTCAGCACTGAAGCTTTCTTT TRBJ1-1 TRBD1 - TRBV6-1
CASSPYGAGEYGYTF TGTGCCAGCAGCCCTTATGGGGCAGGGGAGTATGGCTACACCTTC TRBJ1-2 - few TRBV2
CASRRDRGTTGELFF TGTGCCAGCAGGAGGGACAGGGGGACCACCGGGGAGCTGTTTTTT TRBJ2-2 TRBD1 - TRBV6-1
CASSSGLAEYNEQFF TGCGCCAGCAGCTCTGGACTAGCGGAATACAATGAGCAGTTCTTC TRBJ2-1 TRBD2 - TRBV5-1
CASIGGHYSNQPQHF TGTGCCAGTATAGGGGGACATTATAGCAATCAGCCCCAGCATTTT TRBJ1-5 - - TRBV19
CASSHRQGAAPQYF TGTGCCAGCAGCCACCGACAGGGAGCGGCCCCACAGTATTTT TRBJ2-3 TRBD1 few TRBV5-4
CASRGHPLSPEAFF TGTGCCAGCAGGGGACACCCATTGAGCCCTGAAGCTTTCTTT TRBJ1-1 - - TRBV28
CASSPTASLAEAQETQYF TGCGCCAGCAGCCCCACGGCATCCCTAGCGGAAGCCCAAGAGACCCAGTACTTC TRBJ2-5 TRBD2 - TRBV4-3
CASSIDGPGEKLFF TGTGCCAGTAGTATAGACGGCCCAGGAGAAAAACTGTTTTTT TRBJ1-4 - - TRBV19
CAIRQGVSNSPLHF TGTGCCATTAGACAGGGGGTTTCGAATTCACCCCTCCACTTT TRBJ1-6 TRBD1 - TRBV10-3
CASSQDIGGDEKLFF TGTGCCAGCAGCCAAGATATCGGGGGGGATGAAAAACTGTTTTTT TRBJ1-4 - - TRBV4-2
CASSIVQGAANEQFF TGTGCCAGTAGTATAGTACAGGGGGCAGCTAATGAGCAGTTCTTC TRBJ2-1 TRBD1 - TRBV19
CASSYDRRNTGELFF TGTGCCAGCAGTTACGACAGGAGAAACACCGGGGAGCTGTTTTTT TRBJ2-2 - - TRBV6-5
CASSYSRESQPQHF TGTGCCAGCAGTTACTCCCGGGAGTCACAGCCCCAGCATTTT TRBJ1-5 - - TRBV6-5
CASSLGMGRMNTEAFF TGTGCCAGCAGCTTAGGCATGGGCAGGATGAACACTGAAGCTTTCTTT TRBJ1-1 - - TRBV7-6